This TCR beta chain was captured in a study of technical replicates of blood from a handful of donors. Method: immunoSEQ multiplex PCR; TCRdb's copy keeps in-frame clones and lacks some. The sample lists tens of thousands of clones, around 94% seen once, with approximately 0.27% in the top ten. The CDR3 loop spans 13 amino acids. The ends were cut back, 4 bases at V and 4 bases at J, with 8 bases in the middle. CDR1 MNHEY and CDR2 SMNVEV come from the germline V gene (reference sequence). This TCR was recovered from a human donor in good health. Material for sequencing was T cells isolated from PBMCs. The chain combines TRBV27 with TRBJ1-5; TRBD1 is a possible D gene (5 bases). Here the CDR3 reads CASSSGFNQPQHF. CDR3 bases: TGTGCCAGCAGTTCAGGGTTTAATCAGCCCCAGCATTTT.